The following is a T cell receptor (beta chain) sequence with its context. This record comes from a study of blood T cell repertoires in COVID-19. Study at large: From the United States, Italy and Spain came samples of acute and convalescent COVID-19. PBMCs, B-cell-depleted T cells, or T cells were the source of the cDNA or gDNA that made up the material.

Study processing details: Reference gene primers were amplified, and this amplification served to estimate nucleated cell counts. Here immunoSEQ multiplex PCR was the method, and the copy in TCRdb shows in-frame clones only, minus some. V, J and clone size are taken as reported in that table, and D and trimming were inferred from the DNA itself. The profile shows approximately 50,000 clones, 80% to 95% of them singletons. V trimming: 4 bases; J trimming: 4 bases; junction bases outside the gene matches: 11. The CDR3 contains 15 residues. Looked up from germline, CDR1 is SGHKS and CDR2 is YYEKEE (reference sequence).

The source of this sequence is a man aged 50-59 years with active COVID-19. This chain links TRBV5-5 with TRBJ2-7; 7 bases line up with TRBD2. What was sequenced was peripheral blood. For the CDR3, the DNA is TGTGCCAGCAGCGGCCCTGGACTAGTAAGGTACGAGCAGTACTTC. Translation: CASSGPGLVRYEQYF.